These 31 T cell receptor beta chains came from one sample sequenced in a study of shared clonotypes between healthy human individuals. Sequencing was performed with immunoSEQ multiplex PCR; in TCRdb, only in-frame clones are kept and a portion is missing. This repertoire shows around 700,000 clones, around three quarters found once; its top ten account for around 1.7%. Sequenced: memory CD4+ T cells sorted from blood. Indicated subset: CD45RA-negative fraction. These receptors came from a woman aged 25 to 39 in good health.

The rearrangement joins TRBV27 to TRBJ1-2, with 8 nucleotides matching TRBD1. Germline loops: CDR1 MNHEY, CDR2 SMNVEV (reference sequence). This CDR3 is 14 amino acids long. The trim removed 5 bases at V and 6 bases at J, leaving 8 bases unmatched. The CDR3 reads CASSPPRTGNGYTF. CDR3 DNA: TGTGCCAGCAGTCCCCCCCGGACAGGGAATGGCTACACCTTC.

This clone appeared a single time. This rearrangement joins TRBV11-2 to TRBJ2-2; 7 positions match TRBD1. The J segment lost 4 bases and the V segment lost 5 bases, leaving 7 bases of the junction unmatched. This CDR3 contains 15 residues. CDR1 is SGHAT, CDR2 FQNNGV, per germline. The CDR3 region has the DNA TGTGCCAGCAGCCTCACAGGGGAAGGCACCGGGGAGCTGTTTTTT. This translates into CASSLTGEGTGELFF. The complete variable domain, with remaining parts taken from reference TRBV11-2 and TRBJ2-2, reads EAGVAQSPRYKIIEKRQSVAFWCNPISGHATLYWYQQILGQGPKLLIQFQNNGVVDDSQLPKDRFSAERLKGVDSTLKIQPAKLEDSAVYLCASSLTGEGTGELFFGEGSRLTVL.

The genes are TRBV14 and TRBJ1-2; tentatively, D is TRBD1 (5 bases). Germline-derived CDR1 and CDR2 are SGHDN and FVKESK. This CDR3 is built from 14 residues. V gave up 4 bases and J gave up 4 bases, with 13 bases separating them. In DNA form, the CDR3 reads TGTGCCAGCAGCCCACTTCAGGGTTCCTATGGCTACACCTTC. Translating gives CASSPLQGSYGYTF.

J is TRBJ2-7 and V is TRBV5-4, with 7 bases lining up with TRBD2. J gave up 6 bases and V 1 base, and 7 bases lay outside the gene matches. The CDR3 length is 14 residues. Per the germline V gene, CDR1 is SGHNT and CDR2 is YYREEE (reference sequence). As DNA, the CDR3 is TGTGCCAGCAGCTTGCGAAGGGACTACGGCGAGCAGTACTTC. Protein product: CASSLRRDYGEQYF.

This clone was counted once. This chain connects TRBV27 to TRBJ1-5; D not resolved. The CDR3 totals 16 residues. V gave up 2 bases and J gave up 1 base, with 12 bases separating them. In germline, CDR1 is MNHEY, CDR2 SMNVEV (reference sequence). The CDR3 is CASSLRAGWSNQPQHF. For the CDR3, the DNA is TGTGCCAGCAGTTTAAGGGCAGGTTGGAGCAATCAGCCCCAGCATTTT.

The J gene is TRBJ2-1, the V gene TRBV7-3, with D possibly TRBD1 on 5 matching bases. This CDR3 has 15 amino acids. Trimming left V 2 bases short and J 0 bases short, with 8 bases between. The germline V gene has CDR1 SGHTA and CDR2 FQGTGA. The CDR3 region is CASSLQGSSYNEQFF. For the CDR3, the DNA is TGTGCCAGCAGCTTACAGGGAAGCTCCTACAATGAGCAGTTCTTC.

The chain is built from TRBV27 and TRBJ2-6; D perhaps matches TRBD1 (6 bases). Trimming removed 6 bases from V and 1 base from J, with 10 bases in between. Germline V gives CDR1 MNHEY, CDR2 SMNVEV (reference sequence). This CDR3 is built from 15 residues. The CDR3, as DNA: TGTGCCAGCAGCTATGGACAGTCTGGGGCCAACGTCCTGACTTTC. This codes for CASSYGQSGANVLTF.

The rearrangement links TRBV5-1 to TRBJ2-1, with D perhaps matching TRBD2 (5 bases). This CDR3 has 17 amino acids. Germline assignment: CDR1 SGHRS and CDR2 YFSETQ. V was pared by 0 bases and J by 0 bases, with 13 bases between. CDR3 residues: CASSLASAAISYNEQFF. The CDR3 nucleotides are TGCGCCAGCAGCTTGGCCTCAGCGGCGATCTCCTACAATGAGCAGTTCTTC.

This clone was counted between two and nine times. The V and J genes are TRBV5-1 and TRBJ2-1; 11 nucleotides match TRBD2. CDR3 length: 16 amino acids. The germline V gene has CDR1 SGHRS and CDR2 YFSETQ. V was clipped by 4 bases and J by 2 bases; unmatched bases: 5. The CDR3: CASSRPGLAAYNEQFF. In DNA form, the CDR3 reads TGCGCCAGCAGCCGCCCGGGACTAGCGGCCTACAATGAGCAGTTCTTC.

In its sample, this clone was seen many times. The chain has TRBV15 and TRBJ2-7, with a possible D match to TRBD2 (7 bases). This CDR3 spans 13 amino acids. Germline CDR1 and CDR2: LNHNV and YYDKDF (reference sequence). Trimming shortened V by 9 bases and J by 7 bases, and 19 bases separated the two germline ends. The CDR3 here is CATGGRGRREQYF. CDR3 DNA sequence: TGTGCCACAGGGGGGAGGGGCCGGCGGGAGCAGTACTTC.

The chain has TRBV6-5 and TRBJ1-1; a possible D gene is TRBD1 (6 bases). The V end was cut by 2 bases, the J end by 1 base, with 11 bases between. The CDR3 covers 15 residues. Germline V gives CDR1 MNHEY, CDR2 SVGAGI. The CDR3 here is CASSYRTQGNTEAFF. In DNA, the CDR3 is TGTGCCAGCAGTTACAGAACACAGGGGAACACTGAAGCTTTCTTT.

The gene calls are TRBV18 and TRBJ2-5; 7 nucleotides agree with TRBD1. Germline CDR1 and CDR2: KGHSH and LQKENI. Trimming removed 6 bases from V and 1 base from J; junction bases left unmatched: 5. The CDR3 is 14 residues long. CDR3 loop: CASSPTGVQETQYF. The CDR3 DNA sequence: TGTGCCAGCTCGCCAACAGGGGTCCAAGAGACCCAGTACTTC.

This rearrangement joins TRBV29-1 to TRBJ2-5; TRBD2 matches 10 bases. The germline gives CDR1 SQVTM, CDR2 ANQGSEA. This CDR3 comprises 13 residues. J lost 4 bases, V lost 6 bases, and 5 bases had no gene match. DNA for the CDR3: TGCAGCGTCGCTATAGCGGGAGGAGAGACCCAGTACTTC. It is translated as CSVAIAGGETQYF.

This clone was detected once. The V and J genes are TRBV28 and TRBJ1-3; no clear D. The length of the CDR3 is 15 residues. V lost 4 bases to trimming and J lost 1 base, with 11 bases between them. Germline CDR1 and CDR2: MDHEN and SYDVKM. Here the CDR3 DNA reads TGTGCCAGCAGTTGGGGTGGAGTTTCTGGAAACACCATATATTTT. Protein: CASSWGGVSGNTIYF. The whole variable domain, remainder taken from reference TRBV28 and TRBJ1-3, is DVKVTQSSRYLVKRTGEKVFLECVQDMDHENMFWYRQDPGLGLRLIYFSYDVKMKEKGDIPEGYSVSREKKERFSLILESASTNQTSMYLCASSWGGVSGNTIYFGEGSWLTVV.

This sequence joins TRBV6-1 and TRBJ1-5, with D perhaps matching TRBD1 (5 bases). CDR3 size: 14 residues. Germline V CDR1 and CDR2: MNHNS, SASEGT. V lost 7 bases, J lost 2 bases, and 12 bases lay in between. The CDR3 spells CASTGTVGNQPQHF. In DNA form, the CDR3 reads TGTGCCAGCACTGGGACCGTAGGCAATCAGCCCCAGCATTTT.

The chain combines TRBV10-3 with TRBJ1-3; no clear D. CDR1 is ENHRY and CDR2 is SYGVKD in the germline V gene. V lost 11 bases, J lost 0 bases, and 20 bases lay in between. The CDR3 spans 16 residues. CDR3 coding DNA: TGTGCCTCAACCAATAACGCGGGGAGCTCTGGAAACACCATATATTTT. The encoded protein is CASTNNAGSSGNTIYF.

The chain links TRBV11-3 to TRBJ2-7; 8 nucleotides align to TRBD1. V dropped 1 base and J dropped 6; count of bases not matched to a gene: 2. The CDR3 has 13 residues. From germline, CDR1 is SGHNT and CDR2 YENEEA. CDR3: CASSLGTGREQYF. Written as DNA, the CDR3 is TGTGCCAGCAGCTTAGGGACAGGGCGCGAGCAGTACTTC.

The rearrangement joins TRBV5-1 to TRBJ2-2; D remains unclear. From germline, CDR1 is SGHRS and CDR2 YFSETQ. Trimming removed 5 bases from V and 0 bases from J, with 14 bases in between. This CDR3 spans 16 amino acids. The CDR3 protein is CASSSGVTANTGELFF. The CDR3 nucleotides read TGCGCCAGCAGTTCCGGCGTTACCGCGAACACCGGGGAGCTGTTTTTT. Full variable domain (missing parts from reference TRBV5-1 and TRBJ2-2): KAGVTQTPRYLIKTRGQQVTLSCSPISGHRSVSWYQQTPGQGLQFLFEYFSETQRNKGNFPGRFSGRQFSNSRSEMNVSTLELGDSALYLCASSSGVTANTGELFFGEGSRLTVL.

This chain links TRBV5-1 with TRBJ2-7; 14 positions match TRBD2. V gave up 4 bases and J gave up 4 bases; unmatched junction bases: 4. The CDR3 spans 15 residues. In germline, CDR1 is SGHRS, CDR2 YFSETQ. CDR3 coding DNA: TGCGCCAGCAGCCCAGGACTAGCGGGGGGTTACGAGCAGTACTTC. Amino acids: CASSPGLAGGYEQYF.

The rearrangement links TRBV27 to TRBJ1-5, with 8 bases aligning to TRBD1. This CDR3 is 19 amino acids long. CDR1 is MNHEY, CDR2 SMNVEV, per germline (reference sequence). The ends lost 4 bases at V and 2 bases at J; junction bases unmatched: 16. The CDR3 is CASSSDSRGRRKGNQPQHF. DNA for the CDR3: TGTGCCAGCAGTTCGGACAGCAGGGGGCGCCGAAAAGGCAATCAGCCCCAGCATTTT.

This rearrangement joins TRBV7-8 to TRBJ2-7; 9 nucleotides line up with TRBD1. The CDR3 loop spans 13 amino acids. From germline, CDR1 is SGHVS and CDR2 FQNEAQ. The V segment lost 5 bases and the J segment 7 bases; nucleotides outside the gene matches: 6. The CDR3 nucleotides read TGTGCCAGCAGCGTAGGACAGGGGAGTGAGCAGTACTTC. It specifies CASSVGQGSEQYF.

V is TRBV7-2 and J is TRBJ2-7, with 13 positions matching TRBD2. The CDR3 runs to 15 residues. Germline V gene data show CDR1 as SGHTA and CDR2 as FQGNSA. Trimming cost V 5 bases and J 5 bases; bases outside gene matches: 6. CDR3 sequence reads: CASSTEGLAGNEQYF. The DNA for the CDR3 is TGTGCCAGCAGCACCGAGGGACTAGCGGGAAACGAGCAGTACTTC.

The chain uses TRBV5-5 and TRBJ1-4, with TRBD1 as a possible D gene (5 bases). V gave up 4 bases and J gave up 8 bases, with 15 bases separating them. Germline-derived CDR1 and CDR2 are SGHKS and YYEKEE (reference sequence). This CDR3 is 14 amino acids long. The CDR3 protein is CASSRDPRWEKLFF. For the CDR3, the DNA is TGTGCCAGCAGCCGGGACCCTAGGTGGGAAAAACTGTTTTTT.

The chain is built from TRBV6-5 and TRBJ2-7; D gene uncertain. V lost 0 bases, J lost 3 bases, and 15 bases lay in between. From germline, CDR1 is MNHEY and CDR2 SVGAGI. There are 16 residues in the CDR3. The CDR3: CASSYSEPGDGYEQYF. The CDR3 nucleotides read TGTGCCAGCAGTTACTCGGAACCCGGCGACGGCTACGAGCAGTACTTC.

The rearrangement links TRBV7-9 to TRBJ2-2, with TRBD1 identical over 7 bases. This CDR3 has 13 amino acids. After removal of 6 bases from V and 7 bases from J, the junction contained 5 bases not matched to a gene. Germline CDR1 and CDR2: SEHNR and FQNEAQ (reference sequence). CDR3 nucleotide sequence: TGTGCCAGCAGACCCACAGGGGACGGGGAGCTGTTTTTT. Protein: CASRPTGDGELFF.

The chain has TRBV5-1 and TRBJ2-7, with 10 bases that match TRBD2. After removal of 4 bases from V and 2 bases from J, the junction contained 12 bases not matched to a gene. Germline V gives CDR1 SGHRS, CDR2 YFSETQ. The CDR3 loop spans 17 amino acids. The CDR3 protein is CASSDGGGAGGPYEQYF. The CDR3, as DNA: TGCGCCAGCAGCGACGGAGGCGGAGCGGGAGGGCCCTACGAGCAGTACTTC.

This chain uses TRBV19 with TRBJ2-7; 8 bases line up with TRBD1. The germline gives CDR1 LNHDA, CDR2 SQIVND (reference sequence). V gave up 5 bases and J gave up 1 base; unmatched junction bases: 10. The CDR3 runs 16 residues. The CDR3 protein is CASSGGRQGTSYEQYF. The CDR3 bases are TGTGCCAGTAGTGGGGGCCGACAGGGGACTTCCTACGAGCAGTACTTC.

The chain recombines TRBV11-2 with TRBJ2-4; 10 positions agree with TRBD2. This CDR3 has 19 amino acids. Germline lookup yields CDR1 SGHAT and CDR2 FQNNGV. Trimming removed 5 bases from V and 1 base from J; junction bases left unmatched: 14. This chain's CDR3 is CASSTQRASGSLAKNIQYF. CDR3 nucleotides: TGTGCCAGCAGCACCCAGAGGGCTAGCGGGAGCTTGGCCAAAAACATTCAGTACTTC. The variable domain in full, with the rest retrieved from reference TRBV11-2 and TRBJ2-4, is EAGVAQSPRYKIIEKRQSVAFWCNPISGHATLYWYQQILGQGPKLLIQFQNNGVVDDSQLPKDRFSAERLKGVDSTLKIQPAKLEDSAVYLCASSTQRASGSLAKNIQYFGAGTRLSVL.

The chain couples TRBV19 to TRBJ1-1; D gene unclear. Germline values: CDR1 LNHDA, CDR2 SQIVND (reference sequence). The CDR3 runs 15 residues. The V gene lost 0 bases and the J gene lost 3 bases, with 11 bases spanning the gap. The CDR3 spells CASSIDYSQDTEAFF. CDR3 DNA sequence: TGTGCCAGTAGTATAGATTACTCCCAGGACACTGAAGCTTTCTTT.

V and J are TRBV7-8 and TRBJ1-3; TRBD1 might be the D (5 bases). The CDR3 extends over 15 amino acids. V lost 5 bases to trimming and J lost 2 bases, with 13 bases between them. Germline CDR1 SGHVS, CDR2 FQNEAQ. The CDR3 nucleotides are TGTGCCAGCAGCCCCCCGGGGGGGGCTGGAAACACCATATATTTT. Its translation is CASSPPGGAGNTIYF.

The V gene is TRBV10-3, the J gene TRBJ2-3, with D unclear. V lost 0 bases to trimming and J lost 0 bases, with 7 bases between them. The germline V gene has CDR1 ENHRY and CDR2 SYGVKD. The CDR3 runs 15 residues. As DNA, the CDR3 is TGTGCCATCAGTGAGTCAACTTCTAGCACAGATACGCAGTATTTT. It codes for CAISESTSSTDTQYF.